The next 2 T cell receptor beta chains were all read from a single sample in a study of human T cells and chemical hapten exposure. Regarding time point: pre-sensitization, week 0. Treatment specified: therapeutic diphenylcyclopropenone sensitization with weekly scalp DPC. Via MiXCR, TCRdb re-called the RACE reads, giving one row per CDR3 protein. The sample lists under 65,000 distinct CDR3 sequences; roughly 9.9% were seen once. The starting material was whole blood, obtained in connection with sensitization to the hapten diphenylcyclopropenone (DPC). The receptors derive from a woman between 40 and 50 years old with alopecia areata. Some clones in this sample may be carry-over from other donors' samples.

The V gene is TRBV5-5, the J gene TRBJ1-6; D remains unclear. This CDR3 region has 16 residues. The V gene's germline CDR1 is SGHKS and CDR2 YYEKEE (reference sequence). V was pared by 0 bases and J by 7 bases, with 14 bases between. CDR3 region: CASSLVGRRTNSPLHF. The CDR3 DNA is TGTGCCAGCAGCTTGGTTGGCAGGCGGACGAATTCACCCCTCCACTTT.

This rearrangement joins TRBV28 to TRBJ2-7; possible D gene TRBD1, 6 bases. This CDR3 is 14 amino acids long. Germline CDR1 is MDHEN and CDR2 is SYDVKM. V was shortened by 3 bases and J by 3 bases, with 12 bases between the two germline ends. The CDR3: CASSLVGQHYEQYF. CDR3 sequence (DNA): TGTGCCAGCAGTTTGGTGGGACAACACTACGAGCAGTACTTC. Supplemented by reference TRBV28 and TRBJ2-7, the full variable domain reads DVKVTQSSRYLVKRTGEKVFLECVQDMDHENMFWYRQDPGLGLRLIYFSYDVKMKEKGDIPEGYSVSREKKERFSLILESASTNQTSMYLCASSLVGQHYEQYFGPGTRLTVT.